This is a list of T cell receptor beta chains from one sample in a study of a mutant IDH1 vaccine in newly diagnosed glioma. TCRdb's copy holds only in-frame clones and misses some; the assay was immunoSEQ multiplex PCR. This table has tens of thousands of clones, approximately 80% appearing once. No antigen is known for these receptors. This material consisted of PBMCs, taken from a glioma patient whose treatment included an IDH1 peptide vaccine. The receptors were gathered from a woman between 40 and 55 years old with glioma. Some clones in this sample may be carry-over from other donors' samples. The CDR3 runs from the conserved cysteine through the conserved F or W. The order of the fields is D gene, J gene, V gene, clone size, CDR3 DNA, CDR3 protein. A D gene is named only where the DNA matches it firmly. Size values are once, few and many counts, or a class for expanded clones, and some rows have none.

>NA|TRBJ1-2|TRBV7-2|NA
TGTGCCAGCAGCTTATCGGGCCCCCCGGGAAGGGGCTACACCTTC
CASSLSGPPGRGYTF
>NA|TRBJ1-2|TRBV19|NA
TGTGCCAGTAGTATAGCCGGACAGTCACTCCTCATAGTCTATGGCTACACCTTC
CASSIAGQSLLIVYGYTF
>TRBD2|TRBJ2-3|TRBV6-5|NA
TGTGCCAGCAGTTACCAACTAGCGGTCACAGATACGCAGTATTTT
CASSYQLAVTDTQYF
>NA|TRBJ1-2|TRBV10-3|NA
TGTGCCATCAGTGGGTCACCGACACAGGTCTTCTATGGCTACACCTTC
CAISGSPTQVFYGYTF
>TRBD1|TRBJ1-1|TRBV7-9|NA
TGTGCCAGCAGCTTCCCAGGGGGCACTGAAGCTTTCTTT
CASSFPGGTEAFF
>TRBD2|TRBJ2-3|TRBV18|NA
TGTGCCAGCTCACCCACTAAGGCCCCGAGCGGGGCCCTTGAGGATACGCAGTATTTT
CASSPTKAPSGALEDTQYF
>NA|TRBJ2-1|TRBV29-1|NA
TGCAGCGTTGAAGAGGGAGGCAGGGGTCGGTTCTTC
CSVEEGGRGRFF
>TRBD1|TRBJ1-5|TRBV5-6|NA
TGTGCCAGCAGCATACAGGGGCGGCTAGGTGGCAATCAGCCCCAGCATTTT
CASSIQGRLGGNQPQHF
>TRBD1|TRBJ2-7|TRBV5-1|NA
TGCGCCAGCAGCTTGGTATCTGTAGGACAGGGATTCGACGAGCAGTACTTC
CASSLVSVGQGFDEQYF
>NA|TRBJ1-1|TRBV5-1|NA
TGCGCCAGCAGCCCCTTATCTCCTGGGGACACTGAAGCTTTCTTT
CASSPLSPGDTEAFF
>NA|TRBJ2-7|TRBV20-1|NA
TGCAGTGCCGGCACCTACGAGCAGTACTTC
CSAGTYEQYF
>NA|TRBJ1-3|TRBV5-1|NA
TGCGCCAGCAGCTTGGCGACGGTGGAATCTGGAAACACCATATATTTT
CASSLATVESGNTIYF
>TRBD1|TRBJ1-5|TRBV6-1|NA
TGTGCCAGCAGCAGGACAGGGGATAGCAATCAGCCCCAGCATTTT
CASSRTGDSNQPQHF
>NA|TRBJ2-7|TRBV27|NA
TGTGCCAGCAGTTTATCACCGGACGGTTCCTCCTACGAGCAGTACTTC
CASSLSPDGSSYEQYF
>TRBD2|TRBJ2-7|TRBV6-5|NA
TGTGCCAGCAGTTCGCCCGGGACTAGCGGCATCCAGCAGTACTTC
CASSSPGTSGIQQYF
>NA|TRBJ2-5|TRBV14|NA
TGTGCCAGCCTAATGGTGGGGGAGACCCAGTACTTC
CASLMVGETQYF
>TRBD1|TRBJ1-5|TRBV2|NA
TGTGCCAGTAAGGGACAGGCCCTTGGTCAGCCCCAGCATTTT
CASKGQALGQPQHF
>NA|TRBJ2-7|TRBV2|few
TGTGCCACAGGAAGCTACGAGCAGTACTTC
CATGSYEQYF
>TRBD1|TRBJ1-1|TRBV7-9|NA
TGTGCCAGCAGCCCGCAGGGGGGTGAAGCTTTCTTT
CASSPQGGEAFF
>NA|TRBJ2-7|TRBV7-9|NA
TGTGCCAGCAGCTCGGCGCTAGGAGGGAACGAGCAGTACTTC
CASSSALGGNEQYF
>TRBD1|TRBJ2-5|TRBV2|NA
TGTGCCAGCAGTGAATTCTATGGACAGGGTACTCAAGAGACCCAGTACTTC
CASSEFYGQGTQETQYF
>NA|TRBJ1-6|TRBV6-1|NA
TGTGCCAGCACCCCGGGGGGGAGTAATTCACCCCTCCACTTT
CASTPGGSNSPLHF
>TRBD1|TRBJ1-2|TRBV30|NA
TGTGCCTGGAGTGTCACAGGGGGCTTTGGCTACACCTTC
CAWSVTGGFGYTF
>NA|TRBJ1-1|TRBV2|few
TGTGCCAGCAGTGGACAGCCGAACACTGAAGCTTTCTTT
CASSGQPNTEAFF
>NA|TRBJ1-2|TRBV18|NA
TGTGCCAGCTCACGCGAACCGGGGCACAACTATGGCTACACCTTC
CASSREPGHNYGYTF
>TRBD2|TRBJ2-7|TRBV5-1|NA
TGCGCCAGCACGTCCGCTAGCGGGGGGGCCTACGAGCAGTACTTC
CASTSASGGAYEQYF
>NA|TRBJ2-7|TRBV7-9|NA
TGTGCCAGCAGCTCCGGTGGGGGCGAGCAGTACTTC
CASSSGGGEQYF
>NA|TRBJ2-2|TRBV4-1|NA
TGCGCCAGCAGCCAACTGACTGGGGCCACCGGGGAGCTGTTTTTT
CASSQLTGATGELFF
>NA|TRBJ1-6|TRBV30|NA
TGTGCCGAAGGGCCCGGGGAAGGGTCACCCCTCCACTTT
CAEGPGEGSPLHF
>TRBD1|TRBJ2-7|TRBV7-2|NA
TGTGCCAGCAGGCGGGGACAGGGGGCTTACGAGCAGTACTTC
CASRRGQGAYEQYF
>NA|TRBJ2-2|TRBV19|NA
TGTGCCAGTAGTATTGAACTCGGGGAGCTGTTTTTT
CASSIELGELFF
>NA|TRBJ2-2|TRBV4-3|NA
TGCGCCAGCAGCCAAGAGGATAGGGAGCTGTTTTTT
CASSQEDRELFF
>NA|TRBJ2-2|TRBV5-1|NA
TGCGCCAGCAGCCCGGACAGAACGAACACCGGGGAGCTGTTTTTT
CASSPDRTNTGELFF
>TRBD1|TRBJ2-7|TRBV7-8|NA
TGTGCCAGCAGACAAGACAGGGGGTACGAGCAGTACTTC
CASRQDRGYEQYF
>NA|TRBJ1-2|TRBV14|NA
TGTGCCAGCAGCAAGCTCGGGGGCTTCTATGGCTACACCTTC
CASSKLGGFYGYTF
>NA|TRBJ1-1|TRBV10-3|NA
TGTGCCATCAGTGGGTCAGGAAGGAACACTGAAGCTTTCTTT
CAISGSGRNTEAFF
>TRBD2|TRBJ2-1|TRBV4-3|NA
TGCGCCAGCAGCCAAGCCCGCGGGACTAGAGAGAATGAGCAGTTCTTC
CASSQARGTRENEQFF
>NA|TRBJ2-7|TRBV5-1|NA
TGCGCCAGCAGGGAGGCGGCTTCCTCCTACGAGCAGTACTTC
CASREAASSYEQYF
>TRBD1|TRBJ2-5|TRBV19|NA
TGTGCCAGTAGTATCCCGGGACAGGGGCAAGAGACCCAGTACTTC
CASSIPGQGQETQYF
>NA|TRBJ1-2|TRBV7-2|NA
TGTGCCAGCAGCTTATTCCGGACGTCAAGGGGGGGCTACACCTTC
CASSLFRTSRGGYTF
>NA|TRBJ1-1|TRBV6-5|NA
TGTGCCAGCAGCTCCGGGGTGAATTTGAACACTGAAGCTTTCTTT
CASSSGVNLNTEAFF
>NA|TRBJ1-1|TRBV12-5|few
TGTGCTTCCACGGGAGGGGGGGCAATCACTGAAGCTTTCTTT
CASTGGGAITEAFF
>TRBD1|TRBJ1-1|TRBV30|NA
TGTGCCTGGAACCTTCGGGACAGGGGGCTCGCTTTCTTT
CAWNLRDRGLAFF
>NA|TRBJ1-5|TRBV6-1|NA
TGTGCCAGCAGCCATACATGGGATCAGCCCCAGCATTTT
CASSHTWDQPQHF
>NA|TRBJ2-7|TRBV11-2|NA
TGTGCCAGCAGCCCAGGGGCGGGAACCTCCTACGAGCAGTACTTC
CASSPGAGTSYEQYF
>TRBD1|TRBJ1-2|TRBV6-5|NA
TGTGCCAGCAGTCGGGACAGGGTAGCCTATGGCTACACCTTC
CASSRDRVAYGYTF
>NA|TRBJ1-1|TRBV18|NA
TGTGCCAGCTCACCGCCAAGGGCGATGAACACTGAAGCTTTCTTT
CASSPPRAMNTEAFF
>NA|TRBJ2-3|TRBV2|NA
TGTGCCAGCACCCTGGGGGATACGCAGTACTTT
CASTLGDTQYF
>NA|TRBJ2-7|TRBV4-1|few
TGCGCCAGCAGCCAAAAGACTAGTTCAGGCGAGCAGTACTTC
CASSQKTSSGEQYF
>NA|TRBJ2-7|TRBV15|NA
TGTGCCACCAGCAGAGGGTCCAGCGATACCTACGAGCAGTACTTC
CATSRGSSDTYEQYF
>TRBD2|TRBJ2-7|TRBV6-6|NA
TGTGCCAGCAGCTCACCGGGACTAGCTGACTACGAGCAGTACTTC
CASSSPGLADYEQYF
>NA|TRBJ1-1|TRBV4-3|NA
TGCGCCGGCAGCCAAGATGGTGCAGAAGCTTTCTTT
CAGSQDGAEAFF
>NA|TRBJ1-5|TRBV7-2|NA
TGTGCCAGCAGCCCGCCCCGGGGAGGGGGTAAGGATCAGCCCCAGCATTTT
CASSPPRGGGKDQPQHF